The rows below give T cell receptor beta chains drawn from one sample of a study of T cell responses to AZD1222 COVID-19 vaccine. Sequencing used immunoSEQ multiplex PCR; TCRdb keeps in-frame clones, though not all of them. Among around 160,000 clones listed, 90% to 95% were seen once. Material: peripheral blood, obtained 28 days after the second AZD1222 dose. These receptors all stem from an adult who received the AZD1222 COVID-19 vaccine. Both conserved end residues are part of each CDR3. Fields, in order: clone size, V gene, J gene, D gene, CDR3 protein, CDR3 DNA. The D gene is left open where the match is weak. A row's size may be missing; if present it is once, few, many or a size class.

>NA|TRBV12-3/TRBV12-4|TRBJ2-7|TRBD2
CASRAGGPSEQYF
TGTGCCAGTCGAGCGGGAGGGCCCTCCGAGCAGTACTTC
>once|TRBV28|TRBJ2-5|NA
CASNPRRVGQETQYF
TGTGCCAGCAACCCCCGGCGGGTGGGCCAAGAGACCCAGTACTTC
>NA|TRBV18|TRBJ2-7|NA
CASSPSLNPSSYYEQYF
TGTGCCAGCTCACCATCATTAAACCCTTCAAGTTACTACGAGCAGTACTTC
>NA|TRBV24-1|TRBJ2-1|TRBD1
CATSEETGGRVIYNEQFF
TGTGCCACCAGTGAGGAGACAGGGGGGCGGGTGATCTACAATGAGCAGTTCTTC
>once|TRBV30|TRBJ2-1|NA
CAWSPAEGAGDEQFF
TGTGCCTGGAGCCCGGCGGAGGGGGCAGGCGATGAGCAGTTCTTC
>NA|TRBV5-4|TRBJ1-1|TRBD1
CASSRDSHTEAFF
TGTGCCAGCAGCCGGGACAGTCACACTGAAGCTTTCTTT
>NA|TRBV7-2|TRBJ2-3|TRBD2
CASSLKASGLDTQYF
TGTGCCAGCAGCTTAAAGGCTAGCGGATTAGATACGCAGTATTTT
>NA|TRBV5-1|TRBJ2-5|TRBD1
CASRTGTAQETQYF
TGCGCCAGCAGGACCGGGACAGCACAAGAGACCCAGTACTTC
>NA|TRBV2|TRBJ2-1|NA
CASSRGASSYNEQFF
TGTGCCAGCAGTAGGGGGGCTAGCTCCTACAATGAGCAGTTCTTC
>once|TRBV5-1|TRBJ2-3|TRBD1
CASSPGQDWGTQYF
TGCGCCAGCAGCCCGGGACAGGACTGGGGGACGCAGTATTTT
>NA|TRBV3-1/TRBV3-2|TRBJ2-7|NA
CASSQDLGTHAYEQYF
TGTGCCAGCAGCCAAGATCTTGGGACACATGCTTACGAGCAGTACTTC
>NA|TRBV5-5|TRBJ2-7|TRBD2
CASSLRLTGTRSVYEQYF
TGTGCCAGCAGCTTAAGGTTGACGGGGACTAGAAGTGTCTACGAGCAGTACTTC
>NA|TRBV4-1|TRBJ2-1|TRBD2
CASSQGLAGALVRPEQFF
TGCGCCAGCAGCCAAGGACTAGCGGGAGCCTTAGTCCGTCCTGAGCAGTTCTTC
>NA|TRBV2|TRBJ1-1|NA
CASSTGGTEAFF
TGTGCCAGCAGTACGGGAGGCACTGAAGCTTTCTTT
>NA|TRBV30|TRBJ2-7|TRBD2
CAWSSGRIRDEQYF
TGTGCCTGGAGTAGCGGGAGGATTCGCGACGAGCAGTACTTC
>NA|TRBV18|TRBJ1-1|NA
CASSPPQGSTEAFF
TGTGCCAGCTCACCTCCGCAGGGATCCACTGAAGCTTTCTTT
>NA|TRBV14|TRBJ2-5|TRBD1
CASSQDLGQGLGETQYF
TGTGCCAGCAGCCAAGATCTAGGACAGGGCTTAGGCGAGACCCAGTACTTC
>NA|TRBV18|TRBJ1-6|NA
CASSRLGHSDNSPLHF
TGTGCCAGCTCACGTCTTGGACATTCCGATAATTCACCCCTCCACTTT
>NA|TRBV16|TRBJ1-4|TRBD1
CASSQFLRRGQGDEKLFF
TGTGCCAGCAGCCAATTTTTGAGGCGCGGACAGGGGGATGAAAAACTGTTTTTT
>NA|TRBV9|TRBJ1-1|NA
CASSRGTEGSGAFF
TGTGCCAGCAGCAGGGGCACTGAAGGTAGTGGGGCTTTCTTT
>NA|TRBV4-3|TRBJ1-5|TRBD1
CASSQDRTGDQPQHF
TGCGCCAGCAGCCAAGATCGGACAGGGGATCAGCCCCAGCATTTT
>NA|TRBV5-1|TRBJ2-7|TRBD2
CASSPGLLYEQYF
TGCGCCAGCAGCCCGGGACTACTCTACGAGCAGTACTTC
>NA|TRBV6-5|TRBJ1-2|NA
CASTLQETNYGYTF
TGTGCCAGCACCCTCCAGGAAACTAACTATGGCTACACCTTC
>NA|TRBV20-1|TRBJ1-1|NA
CSASVAEGWTEAFF
TGCAGTGCTAGTGTGGCGGAGGGATGGACTGAAGCTTTCTTT
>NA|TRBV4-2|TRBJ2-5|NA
CASSQDWAGGRETQYF
TGTGCCAGCAGCCAAGATTGGGCAGGGGGGAGGGAGACCCAGTACTTC
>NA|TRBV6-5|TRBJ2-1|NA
CASTPTVGYNEQFF
TGTGCCAGCACCCCGACAGTGGGCTACAATGAGCAGTTCTTC
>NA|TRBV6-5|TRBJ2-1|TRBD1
CASRGDRGPGEQFF
TGTGCCAGCAGAGGGGACAGGGGCCCAGGGGAGCAGTTCTTC
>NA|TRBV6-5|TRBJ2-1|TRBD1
CASRTGQGTYNEQFF
TGTGCCAGCAGAACGGGACAGGGGACCTACAATGAGCAGTTCTTC
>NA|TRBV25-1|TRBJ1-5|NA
CASSVDGNQPQHF
TGTGCCAGCAGTGTGGACGGGAATCAGCCCCAGCATTTT
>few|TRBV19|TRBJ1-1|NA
CASTFRGTEAFF
TGTGCCAGCACCTTCAGGGGCACTGAAGCTTTCTTT
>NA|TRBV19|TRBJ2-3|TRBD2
CASLLAGTDTQYF
TGTGCCAGTCTTCTAGCGGGCACAGATACGCAGTATTTT
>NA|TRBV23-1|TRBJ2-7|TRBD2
CASSQLSGILSYEQYF
TGCGCCAGCAGTCAACTTAGCGGGATACTCTCCTACGAGCAGTACTTC
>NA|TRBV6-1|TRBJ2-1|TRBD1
CASRRQGKDNEQFF
TGTGCCAGCAGACGACAGGGTAAGGACAATGAGCAGTTCTTC
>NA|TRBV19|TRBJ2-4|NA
CASSISGERIAKNIQYF
TGTGCCAGTAGTATTTCGGGGGAACGGATAGCCAAAAACATTCAGTACTTC
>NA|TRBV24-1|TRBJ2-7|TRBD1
CATSDWSGGRYEQYF
TGTGCCACCAGTGATTGGTCAGGGGGCAGGTACGAGCAGTACTTC
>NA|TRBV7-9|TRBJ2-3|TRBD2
CASSLEREIDTQYF
TGTGCCAGCAGCTTAGAGCGGGAAATAGATACGCAGTATTTT
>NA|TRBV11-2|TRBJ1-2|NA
CASSLDYYGRYGYTF
TGTGCCAGCAGCTTAGATTACTATGGCAGATATGGCTACACCTTC
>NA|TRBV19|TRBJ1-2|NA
CASSIRWTYGYTF
TGTGCCAGTAGTATCCGGTGGACCTATGGCTACACCTTC
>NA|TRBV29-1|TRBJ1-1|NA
CSVRAGNTEAFF
TGCAGCGTGAGGGCTGGGAACACTGAAGCTTTCTTT
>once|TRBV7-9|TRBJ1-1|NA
CASSLDSRGTEAFF
TGTGCCAGCAGCTTAGACTCTAGGGGCACTGAAGCTTTCTTT
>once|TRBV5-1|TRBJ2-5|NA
CASSDSPLETQYF
TGCGCCAGCAGCGACAGTCCGTTGGAGACCCAGTACTTC
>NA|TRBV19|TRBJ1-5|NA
CASSIPYYSNQPQHF
TGTGCCAGTAGTATCCCCTATTATAGCAATCAGCCCCAGCATTTT
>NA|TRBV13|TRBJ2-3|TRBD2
CASSPRTSGTPGTQYF
TGTGCCAGCAGCCCTCGGACTAGCGGGACCCCGGGTACGCAGTATTTT
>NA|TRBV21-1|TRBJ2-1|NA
CASSSGGSSYNEQFF
TGTGCCAGCAGCAGTGGAGGGAGCAGCTACAATGAGCAGTTCTTC
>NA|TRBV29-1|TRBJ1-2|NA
CSVENREGGYTF
TGCAGCGTTGAAAACAGGGAAGGAGGCTACACCTTC
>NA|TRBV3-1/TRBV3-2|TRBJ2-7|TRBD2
CASSQVAGTNEQYF
TGTGCCAGCAGCCAAGTAGCGGGAACGAACGAGCAGTACTTC
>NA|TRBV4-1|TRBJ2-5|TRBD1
CASSPWTGEGETQYF
TGCGCCAGCAGCCCATGGACAGGGGAAGGGGAGACCCAGTACTTC
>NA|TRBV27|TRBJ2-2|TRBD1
CASRPRTGMDTGELFF
TGTGCCAGCAGACCCCGGACAGGGATGGACACCGGGGAGCTGTTTTTT
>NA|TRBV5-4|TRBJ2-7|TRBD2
CASSPAGGRTPYEQYF
TGTGCCAGCAGCCCTGCGGGCGGGAGGACCCCCTACGAGCAGTACTTC
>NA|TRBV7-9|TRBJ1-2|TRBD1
CASSLGQGPYGYTF
TGTGCCAGCAGCCTCGGACAGGGTCCCTATGGCTACACCTTC
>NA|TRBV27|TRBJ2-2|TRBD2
CASSLGPLTSGTGELFF
TGTGCCAGCAGTTTAGGGCCATTGACTAGCGGCACCGGGGAGCTGTTTTTT
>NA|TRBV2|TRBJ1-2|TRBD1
CASTLEGADYGYTF
TGTGCCAGCACCCTAGAGGGGGCAGACTATGGCTACACCTTC
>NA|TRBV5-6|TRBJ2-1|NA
CASSPQYNEQFF
TGTGCCAGCAGCCCCCAATACAATGAGCAGTTCTTC